Presented here are 25 T cell receptor beta chains from one specimen sequenced in a study of blood T cell repertoires in COVID-19. Produced via immunoSEQ multiplex PCR; TCRdb's table is partial and in-frame only. The sample includes 250,000 to 350,000 clones, about 93% seen only once; the top ten take 0.9% to 1.2%. Material: PBMCs or T cells enriched from blood (not recorded which). The source is a woman under 40 who had recovered from COVID-19.

CDR3: CASSPMSWGDGTDTQYF. CDR3 DNA: TGTGCCAGCAGCCCGATGAGTTGGGGAGATGGCACAGATACGCAGTATTTT. V usage is TRBV9 and J usage is TRBJ2-3; D is possibly TRBD2 (5 bases). Germline V gives CDR1 SGDLS, CDR2 YYNGEE. The CDR3 is 17 amino acids. V gave up 4 bases and J gave up 1 base, with 19 bases separating them.

The chain couples TRBV19 to TRBJ1-1; TRBD1 is a possible D gene (6 bases). The germline V gene encodes CDR1 LNHDA and CDR2 SQIVND (reference sequence). V shed 4 bases and J shed 7 bases, with 13 bases lying between them. The CDR3 is made up of 13 amino acids. CDR3 region: CASSTTGYREAFF. The CDR3 DNA sequence: TGTGCCAGTAGTACAACAGGGTACCGTGAAGCTTTCTTT.

The chain links TRBV4-1 to TRBJ2-1, with D possibly being TRBD2 (6 bases). Trimming cost V 2 bases and J 6 bases, with 14 bases left between them. The germline V gene has CDR1 MGHRA and CDR2 YSYEKL. This CDR3 region has 15 residues. CDR3 coding DNA: TGCGCCAGCAGCCAAATCCTAGCGTCCGGCAATGAGCAGTTCTTC. The encoded protein is CASSQILASGNEQFF.

The V and J genes are TRBV19 and TRBJ1-1; 9 bases agree with TRBD1. The CDR3 covers 15 residues. Germline CDR1 reads LNHDA; CDR2 reads SQIVND (reference sequence). V shed 4 bases, J shed 1 base, and the junction held 4 bases outside the gene matches. CDR3 protein: CASSNRGQGNTEAFF. The CDR3 DNA sequence: TGTGCCAGTAGTAATCGGGGACAGGGGAACACTGAAGCTTTCTTT.

The chain uses TRBV28 and TRBJ1-2; D is unclear. The CDR3 totals 14 residues. Germline V gene lookup returns CDR1 MDHEN and CDR2 SYDVKM. Trimming left V 2 bases short and J 7 bases short, with 14 bases between. CDR3 sequence: CASSLPPPRPGYTF. The CDR3 DNA reads TGTGCCAGCAGTTTACCCCCTCCGCGCCCTGGCTACACCTTC.

V gene TRBV7-8 combines with J gene TRBJ2-3; D gene unclear. This CDR3 is 13 amino acids long. V dropped 5 bases and J dropped 3 bases, with 9 bases sitting between them. Germline CDR1 and CDR2: SGHVS and FQNEAQ. CDR3 DNA sequence: TGTGCCAGCAGCGTGGGCCTTACAGATACGCAGTATTTT. Translating gives CASSVGLTDTQYF.

The chain couples TRBV18 to TRBJ2-5, with a tentative D call TRBD2 (5 bases). In germline, CDR1 is KGHSH, CDR2 LQKENI. Trimming left V 0 bases short and J 3 bases short, with 11 bases between. The CDR3 consists of 15 residues. The CDR3 DNA reads as TGTGCCAGCTCACCACCGATGGCGGAGGAAGAGACCCAGTACTTC. Protein sequence: CASSPPMAEEETQYF.

The DNA of the CDR3 is TGTGCCACCGGACAGGACGAGGATTCACCCCTCCACTTT. As protein: CATGQDEDSPLHF. The chain couples TRBV15 to TRBJ1-6; 7 bases align to TRBD1. J lost 8 bases, V lost 8 bases, and 6 bases had no gene match. The CDR3 contains 13 residues. Germline V gives CDR1 LNHNV, CDR2 YYDKDF (reference sequence).

This clone has just one count. This chain connects TRBV9 to TRBJ2-2; D call uncertain. CDR3 size: 14 residues. Germline values: CDR1 SGDLS, CDR2 YYNGEE. V was pared by 0 bases and J by 4 bases, with 7 bases between. In nucleotides, the CDR3 is TGTGCCAGCAGCGTAGAAGCGCTCACCGGGGAGCTGTTTTTT. Translation: CASSVEALTGELFF.

CDR3 in amino acids: CASSQNDLLQGAGEKLFF. The CDR3 region has the DNA TGTGCCAGCTCACAGAACGATCTGCTACAGGGGGCTGGGGAAAAACTGTTTTTT. The chain carries TRBV18 and TRBJ1-4; TRBD1 agrees at 9 bases. The CDR3 is made up of 18 amino acids. Trimming cost V 4 bases and J 8 bases; bases outside gene matches: 17. Germline values: CDR1 KGHSH, CDR2 LQKENI.

The chain combines TRBV5-5 with TRBJ1-1, with D tentatively TRBD1 (5 bases). With 5 bases removed from V and 1 base from J, the gap between germline ends came to 18 bases. This CDR3 has 16 amino acids. CDR1 is SGHKS and CDR2 is YYEKEE in the germline V gene (reference sequence). CDR3 region: CASSGDEEGTNTEAFF. As DNA, the CDR3 is TGTGCCAGCAGTGGGGATGAGGAGGGGACGAACACTGAAGCTTTCTTT.

The J gene is TRBJ2-7, the V gene TRBV19; tentative D call: TRBD2 (5 bases). Trimming removed 3 bases at V and 0 bases at J, with 9 bases between. This CDR3 has 14 amino acids. Germline V gives CDR1 LNHDA, CDR2 SQIVND (reference sequence). The CDR3 sequence: CASSIGGFSYEQYF. CDR3 coding DNA: TGTGCCAGTAGTATCGGAGGTTTCTCCTACGAGCAGTACTTC.

This chain uses TRBV11-2 with TRBJ2-7; unclear D gene. The CDR3 is 12 residues long. Trimming stripped 5 bases from V and 2 bases from J, with 7 bases between. Germline lookup yields CDR1 SGHAT and CDR2 FQNNGV. The chain's CDR3 is CASSPYPYEQYF. The DNA of the CDR3 is TGTGCCAGCAGCCCTTATCCCTACGAGCAGTACTTC.

Comment on this clone: The sample has other DNA sequences that encode this CDR3 too. The rearrangement uses TRBV6-5 and TRBJ2-5; tentative D call: TRBD2 (6 bases). CDR1 MNHEY and CDR2 SVGAGI come from the germline V gene. V gave up 2 bases and J gave up 4 bases, with 8 bases separating them. This CDR3 comprises 13 residues. This CDR3 reads CASSYSGRETQYF. Written as DNA, the CDR3 is TGTGCCAGCAGTTACAGCGGGCGAGAGACCCAGTACTTC.

V usage is TRBV2 and J usage is TRBJ2-5; 8 nucleotides align to TRBD1. J was trimmed by 2 bases and V by 7 bases; bases with no gene match: 6. The CDR3 is 14 amino acids. Germline V lookup: CDR1 SNHLY, CDR2 FYNNEI. The CDR3 DNA follows: TGTGCCAGCATTCTGACAGGGGCACAAGAGACCCAGTACTTC. Translating it yields CASILTGAQETQYF.

The chain is built from TRBV4-3 and TRBJ2-7; D not certain. V lost 4 bases to trimming and J lost 0 bases, with 10 bases between them. The germline gives CDR1 LGHNA, CDR2 YSLEER. The CDR3 consists of 14 residues. CDR3 sequence: CASSPERYSYEQYF. CDR3 in DNA: TGCGCCAGCAGCCCAGAACGGTACTCCTACGAGCAGTACTTC.

This clone was seen only a few times. The chain couples TRBV5-4 to TRBJ1-2, with D unresolved. Trimming took 0 bases from V and 4 from J, leaving 13 bases between them. Germline CDR1 reads SGHNT; CDR2 reads YYREEE (reference sequence). The CDR3 totals 15 residues. Written as DNA, the CDR3 is TGTGCCAGCAGCTTGGCCGGCCAGGTTGGCTATGGCTACACCTTC. Protein: CASSLAGQVGYGYTF.

This clone showed up just once. The V call is TRBV5-1, the J call TRBJ2-1, with TRBD1 matching 11 bases. CDR3 size: 17 residues. V shed 2 bases, J shed 9 bases, and the junction held 13 bases outside the gene matches. CDR1 and CDR2 from the germline V gene are SGHRS and YFSETQ. CDR3 region: CASSFGPRDRGTTEQFF. CDR3 nucleotides: TGCGCCAGCAGCTTTGGTCCCCGGGACAGGGGGACGACTGAGCAGTTCTTC.

The V and J genes are TRBV28 and TRBJ1-6; the D gene is possibly TRBD1 (6 bases). This CDR3 is 12 amino acids long. Per the germline V gene, CDR1 is MDHEN and CDR2 is SYDVKM. V was clipped by 11 bases and J by 10 bases, with 15 bases between them. The CDR3 loop reads CAAAAGDSPLHF. The CDR3 DNA is TGTGCCGCGGCGGCAGGGGACTCACCCCTCCACTTT.

This clone has a single count. The CDR3 sequence is CASSRPSQRDLQGEQFF. The CDR3 region has the DNA TGTGCCAGCAGCCGACCTTCGCAGCGGGATCTACAGGGTGAGCAGTTCTTC. This chain links TRBV6-6 with TRBJ2-1; the D gene is possibly TRBD2 (7 bases). V gave up 6 bases and J gave up 9 bases, with 27 bases separating them. There are 17 residues in the CDR3. Germline V gene lookup returns CDR1 MNHNY and CDR2 SVGAGI (reference sequence).

The chain uses TRBV28 and TRBJ2-5; 7 nucleotides agree with TRBD2. The J segment lost 0 bases and the V segment lost 6 bases, leaving 16 bases of the junction unmatched. CDR3 length: 18 amino acids. Germline V gives CDR1 MDHEN, CDR2 SYDVKM. The CDR3: CASRSGMVEDWYQETQYF. CDR3 coding DNA: TGTGCCAGCAGAAGCGGGATGGTGGAGGATTGGTACCAAGAGACCCAGTACTTC. Supplemented by reference TRBV28 and TRBJ2-5, the full variable domain reads DVKVTQSSRYLVKRTGEKVFLECVQDMDHENMFWYRQDPGLGLRLIYFSYDVKMKEKGDIPEGYSVSREKKERFSLILESASTNQTSMYLCASRSGMVEDWYQETQYFGPGTRLLVL.

CDR3 coding DNA: TGTGCCAGTAGTATTGAAAGGGGGTCTACCGGGGAGCTGTTTTTT. Protein sequence: CASSIERGSTGELFF. The V and J genes are TRBV19 and TRBJ2-2; perhaps TRBD1 as D (6 bases). Trimming left V 3 bases short and J 5 bases short, with 13 bases between. This CDR3 has 15 amino acids. Per the germline V gene, CDR1 is LNHDA and CDR2 is SQIVND (reference sequence).

This CDR3 reads CASSLVGGADTEAFF. The CDR3 region has the DNA TGTGCCAGCAGCTTAGTAGGGGGCGCGGACACTGAAGCTTTCTTT. This chain uses TRBV11-2 with TRBJ1-1; TRBD1 aligns across 7 bases. Germline CDR1 is SGHAT and CDR2 is FQNNGV. Losses at the gene ends were 1 base for V and 3 bases for J; bases not matched to a gene: 5. This CDR3 is 15 amino acids long. The variable domain in full, completed from reference TRBV11-2 and TRBJ1-1, reads EAGVAQSPRYKIIEKRQSVAFWCNPISGHATLYWYQQILGQGPKLLIQFQNNGVVDDSQLPKDRFSAERLKGVDSTLKIQPAKLEDSAVYLCASSLVGGADTEAFFGQGTRLTVV.

This clone was recorded once. V and J are TRBV7-9 and TRBJ2-2, with 13 positions matching TRBD2. The CDR3 is 16 residues long. V was pared by 8 bases and J by 5 bases, with 8 bases of the junction left unmatched. Germline loops: CDR1 SEHNR, CDR2 FQNEAQ (reference sequence). CDR3 nucleotides: TGTGCCAGCCCGGGACTAGCGGGACGGGGTACCGGGGAGCTGTTTTTT. It yields the protein CASPGLAGRGTGELFF.

The genes are TRBV28 and TRBJ2-7; 8 bases map to TRBD1. The germline CDR1 and CDR2 sequences are MDHEN and SYDVKM. V gave up 2 bases and J gave up 2 bases; unmatched junction bases: 5. The CDR3 contains 15 residues. The CDR3 nucleotides are TGTGCCAGCAGTTTACGACAGGGGATCGCCTACGAGCAGTACTTC. Translation: CASSLRQGIAYEQYF.